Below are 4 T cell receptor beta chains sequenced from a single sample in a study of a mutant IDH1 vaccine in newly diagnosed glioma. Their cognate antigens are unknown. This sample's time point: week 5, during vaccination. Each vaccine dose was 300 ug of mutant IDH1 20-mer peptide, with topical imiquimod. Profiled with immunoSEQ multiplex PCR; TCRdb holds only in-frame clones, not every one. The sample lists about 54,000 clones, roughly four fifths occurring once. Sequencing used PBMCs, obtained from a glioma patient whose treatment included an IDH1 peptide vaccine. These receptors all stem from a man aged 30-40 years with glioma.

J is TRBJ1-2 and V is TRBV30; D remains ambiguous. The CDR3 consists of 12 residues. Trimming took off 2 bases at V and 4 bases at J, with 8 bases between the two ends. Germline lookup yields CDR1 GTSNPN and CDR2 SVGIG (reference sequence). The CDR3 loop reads CAWSMGPYGYTF. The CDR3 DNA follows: TGTGCCTGGAGTATGGGCCCCTATGGCTACACCTTC.

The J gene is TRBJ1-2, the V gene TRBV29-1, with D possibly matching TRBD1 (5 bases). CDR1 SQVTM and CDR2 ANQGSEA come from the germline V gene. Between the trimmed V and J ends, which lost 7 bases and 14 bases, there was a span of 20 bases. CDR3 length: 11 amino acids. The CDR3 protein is CSGEGTSVKTF. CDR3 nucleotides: TGCAGCGGGGAGGGGACCTCGGTCAAAACCTTC. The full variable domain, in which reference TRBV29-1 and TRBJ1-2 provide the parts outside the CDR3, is SAVISQKPSRDICQRGTSLTIQCQVDSQVTMMFWYRQQPGQSLTLIATANQGSEATYESGFVIDKFPISRPNLTFSTLTVSNMSPEDSSIYLCSGEGTSVKTFGSGTRLTVV.

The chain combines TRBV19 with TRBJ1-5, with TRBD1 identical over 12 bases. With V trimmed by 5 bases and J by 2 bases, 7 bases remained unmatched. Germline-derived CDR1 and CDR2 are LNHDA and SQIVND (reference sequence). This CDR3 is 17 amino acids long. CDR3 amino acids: CASSGARDRGRNQPQHF. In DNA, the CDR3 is TGTGCCAGTAGTGGGGCGCGGGACAGGGGGCGCAATCAGCCCCAGCATTTT.

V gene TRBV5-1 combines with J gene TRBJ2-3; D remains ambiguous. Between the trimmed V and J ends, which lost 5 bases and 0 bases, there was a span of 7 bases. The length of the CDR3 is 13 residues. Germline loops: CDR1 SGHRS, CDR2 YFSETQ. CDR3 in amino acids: CASSLGSTDTQYF. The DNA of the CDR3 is TGCGCCAGCAGTTTAGGGAGCACAGATACGCAGTATTTT.